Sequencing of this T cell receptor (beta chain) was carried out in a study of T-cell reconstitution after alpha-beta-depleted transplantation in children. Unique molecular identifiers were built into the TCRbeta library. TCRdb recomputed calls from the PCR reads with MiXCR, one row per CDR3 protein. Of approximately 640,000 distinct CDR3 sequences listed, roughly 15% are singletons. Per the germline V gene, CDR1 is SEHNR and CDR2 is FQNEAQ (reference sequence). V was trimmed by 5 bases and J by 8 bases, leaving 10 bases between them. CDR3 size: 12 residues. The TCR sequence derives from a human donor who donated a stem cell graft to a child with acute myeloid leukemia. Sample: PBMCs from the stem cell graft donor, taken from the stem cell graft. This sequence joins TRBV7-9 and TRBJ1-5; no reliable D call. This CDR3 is CASSLGQEPQHF. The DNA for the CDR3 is TGTGCCAGCAGCCTCGGTCAGGAGCCCCAGCATTTT.